Below, 5 T cell receptor beta chains from the same sample are listed, as sequenced in a study of T cell responses to AZD1222 COVID-19 vaccine. Sequencing used immunoSEQ multiplex PCR; TCRdb keeps in-frame clones, though not all of them. This repertoire shows 150,000 to 200,000 clones, around 92% found once; its top ten account for 1% to 1.5%. The source was peripheral blood, collected on day 0 of AZD1222 vaccination. The receptors here all came from an adult in good health.

V and J are TRBV12-5 and TRBJ1-1; D remains ambiguous. Deletions cut 5 bases from V and 3 bases from J, with 7 bases between. The CDR3 extends over 12 amino acids. Germline V gives CDR1 LGHNT, CDR2 FRNRAP. DNA of the CDR3: TGTGCTAGTGGTCAAGGCGACACTGAAGCTTTCTTT. The encoded protein is CASGQGDTEAFF. The variable domain in full, completed from reference TRBV12-5 and TRBJ1-1, reads DARVTQTPRHKVTEMGQEVTMRCQPILGHNTVFWYRQTMMQGLELLAYFRNRAPLDDSGMPKDRFSAEMPDATLATLKIQPSEPRDSAVYFCASGQGDTEAFFGQGTRLTVV.

This chain joins TRBV14 and TRBJ1-2, with no clear D. This CDR3 spans 14 amino acids. Trimming shortened V by 6 bases and J by 4 bases, and 15 bases separated the two germline ends. Per germline, CDR1 SGHDN and CDR2 FVKESK. CDR3 residues: CASREGTSGYGYTF. Written as DNA, the CDR3 is TGTGCCAGCAGGGAAGGCACCTCTGGCTATGGCTACACCTTC. The variable domain in full, with the rest retrieved from reference TRBV14 and TRBJ1-2, is EAGVTQFPSHSVIEKGQTVTLRCDPISGHDNLYWYRRVMGKEIKFLLHFVKESKQDESGMPNNRFLAERTGGTYSTLKVQPAELEDSGVYFCASREGTSGYGYTFGSGTRLTVV.

V and J are TRBV3-1 (or the pseudogene TRBV3-2) and TRBJ1-1; D might be TRBD1 (6 bases). The CDR3 spans 13 residues. V was clipped by 3 bases and J by 7 bases, with 12 bases between them. CDR1 is LGHDT and CDR2 is YNNKEL in the germline V gene (reference sequence). As DNA, the CDR3 is TGTGCCAGCAGCCAGGGGGTAGGGGGTGAAGCTTTCTTT. Protein: CASSQGVGGEAFF.

This rearrangement joins TRBV30 to TRBJ1-5, with unresolved D. The germline V gene has CDR1 GTSNPN and CDR2 SVGIG (reference sequence). V lost 2 bases and J 7 bases, leaving 12 bases between the germline ends. There are 13 residues in the CDR3. The CDR3 spells CAWSPQKNQPQHF. CDR3 sequence (DNA): TGTGCCTGGAGTCCCCAAAAGAACCAGCCCCAGCATTTT.

The chain joins TRBV28 to TRBJ2-3, with 8 bases identical to TRBD2. Germline CDR1 MDHEN, CDR2 SYDVKM. CDR3 length equals 16 residues. With V trimmed by 5 bases and J by 4 bases, 11 bases remained unmatched. CDR3 sequence: CASSTSGRGAPDTQYF. CDR3 sequence (DNA): TGTGCCAGCAGTACCTCGGGGCGGGGGGCGCCAGATACGCAGTATTTT.